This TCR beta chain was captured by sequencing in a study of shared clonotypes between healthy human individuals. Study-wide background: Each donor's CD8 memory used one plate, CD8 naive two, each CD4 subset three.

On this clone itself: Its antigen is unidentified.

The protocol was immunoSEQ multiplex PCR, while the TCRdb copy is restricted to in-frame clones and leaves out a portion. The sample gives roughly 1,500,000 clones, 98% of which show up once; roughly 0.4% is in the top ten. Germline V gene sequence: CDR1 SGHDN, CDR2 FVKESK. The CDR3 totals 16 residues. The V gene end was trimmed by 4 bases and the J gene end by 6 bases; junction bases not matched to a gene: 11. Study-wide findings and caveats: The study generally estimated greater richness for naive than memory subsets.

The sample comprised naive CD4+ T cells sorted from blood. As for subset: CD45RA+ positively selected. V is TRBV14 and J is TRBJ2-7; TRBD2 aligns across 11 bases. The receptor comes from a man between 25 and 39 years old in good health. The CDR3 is CASSLHLAGGRVEQYF. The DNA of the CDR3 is TGTGCCAGCAGCCTTCACTTAGCGGGAGGGCGTGTCGAGCAGTACTTC.